The clone carrying this TCR beta chain came up many times. What it recognizes is unknown. These data belong to a study of neurological immune-mediated disorders. Study results and caveats: The study found no CDR3 amino acid sequences shared by expanded clones across subjects, suggesting private repertoires in all groups. Phylogenetic grouping assigned the repertoires of 18 of 34 multiple sclerosis patients to one related-CDR3 cluster, which constitutes a possible signature. Levels of TCR clonal expansion peaked in HTLV-1-associated myelopathy and reached their lowest in multiple sclerosis, under those of healthy controls.

The trim removed 2 bases at V and 4 bases at J, leaving 9 bases unmatched. Per germline, CDR1 KGHSH and CDR2 LQKENI. This CDR3 spans 16 amino acids. The authors made cDNA by 5'RACE with 10-nucleotide random UMIs. TCRdb ran MiXCR on the 5' RACE reads and lists one entry per CDR3 protein. The data contain under 45,000 distinct CDR3 sequences, about 2.5% of them singletons. Sequencing used PBMCs. This clonotype was sampled from a man in his fifties with multiple sclerosis. The chain carries TRBV18 and TRBJ1-2, with TRBD1 matching over 8 bases. CDR3 sequence (DNA): TGTGCCAGCTCACCAGATAGGCAGGGGGCTGGCTATGGCTACACCTTC. It codes for CASSPDRQGAGYGYTF.